This is a list of T cell receptor beta chains from one sample in a study of blood T cell repertoires in COVID-19. Here immunoSEQ multiplex PCR was the method, and the copy in TCRdb shows in-frame clones only, minus some. The table lists tens of thousands of clones, over 85% of them singletons. Sequencing was performed on peripheral blood. The source of these receptors is a man aged 80 or over with acute or convalescent COVID-19. CDR3s include the opening cysteine and the closing phenylalanine or tryptophan. The order of the fields is clone size, V gene, J gene, CDR3 length, D gene, CDR3 DNA, CDR3 protein. D genes are given only for firm matches. Size values are once, few and many counts, or a class for expanded clones, and some rows have none.

-	TRBV20-1	TRBJ2-3	17	TRBD2	TGCAGTGCTAGTGATAGCGGGGGGGCCGCGAGCACAGATACGCAGTATTTT	CSASDSGGAASTDTQYF
-	TRBV28	TRBJ1-5	15	TRBD1	TGTGCCAGCAGTTGGACAGGGAAGGTGAATCAGCCCCAGCATTTT	CASSWTGKVNQPQHF
-	TRBV21-1	TRBJ2-2	17	-	TGTGCCAGCAGCAAAGGGGGCGCCGGGACTACAACCGGGGAGCTGTTTTTT	CASSKGGAGTTTGELFF
-	TRBV27	TRBJ1-5	14	TRBD1	TGTGCCAGCAGTCCCGGGACAGGGCATCAGCCCCAGCATTTT	CASSPGTGHQPQHF
-	TRBV4-2	TRBJ2-7	16	TRBD2	TGTGCCAGCAGCCAAGCGGGGACTAGCGGTGCCTACGAGCAGTACTTC	CASSQAGTSGAYEQYF
-	TRBV2	TRBJ2-5	18	TRBD1	TGTGCCAGCAAAGCCCACTGGGGATCACAGGGGGAAGTCGAGACCCAGTACTTC	CASKAHWGSQGEVETQYF
-	TRBV15	TRBJ2-1	13	-	TGTGCCACCAGCAGAGACCCGAGGCATGAGCAGTTCTTC	CATSRDPRHEQFF
-	TRBV5-1	TRBJ1-2	14	TRBD1	TGCGCCAGCAGCTTGGGAGGCAGGGGGCAGGGCTACACCTTC	CASSLGGRGQGYTF
-	TRBV5-4	TRBJ2-7	14	TRBD1	TGTGCCAGCAGCCCGGGACAGGGTTACTACGAGCAGTACTTC	CASSPGQGYYEQYF
-	TRBV12-3/TRBV12-4	TRBJ1-5	12	-	TGTGCCAGCAGTTTGGGGGGATGGGCCCAGCATTTT	CASSLGGWAQHF
-	TRBV5-4	TRBJ1-6	17	-	TGTGCCAGCAGCTCGGGGGGTTGGCAGGGTCCGCATTCACCCCTCCACTTT	CASSSGGWQGPHSPLHF
-	TRBV14	TRBJ1-2	20	-	TGTGCCAGCAGCCCCACCGCGAAGTCCATCCTGAAAGATCGCTTATATGGCTACACCTTC	CASSPTAKSILKDRLYGYTF
-	TRBV6-4	TRBJ2-3	13	-	TGTGCCAGCAGTGCTTCCCGCGCGGATACGCAGTATTTT	CASSASRADTQYF
-	TRBV29-1	TRBJ2-7	14	TRBD1	TGCAGCGTTCGGGGACAGGGGGGGGTCTACGAGCAGTACTTC	CSVRGQGGVYEQYF
-	TRBV6-5	TRBJ1-2	12	-	TGTGCCAGCAGGCGGGGCACGCAGGGCTACACCTTC	CASRRGTQGYTF
-	TRBV7-9	TRBJ1-1	13	-	TGTGCCAGCAGCTTAGATGCCGGTATTGAAGCTTTCTTT	CASSLDAGIEAFF
few	TRBV18	TRBJ1-1	16	-	TGTGCCAGCTCACCACGGGCAGGAAGCTTGAACACTGAAGCTTTCTTT	CASSPRAGSLNTEAFF
-	TRBV3-1/TRBV3-2	TRBJ2-3	13	-	TGTGCCAGCAGCCAAGACCGACCGGGTACGCAGTATTTT	CASSQDRPGTQYF
once	TRBV5-1	TRBJ1-4	14	-	TGCGCCAGCAGCTTGGTGCCACAGCAGGAAAAACTGTTTTTT	CASSLVPQQEKLFF
once	TRBV18	TRBJ1-1	15	-	TGTGCCAGCTCACCTGGCGCGGTGCCGAACACTGAAGCTTTCTTT	CASSPGAVPNTEAFF
-	TRBV7-9	TRBJ1-5	13	-	TGTGCCAGCAGCCCACTACCGGGACAGCCCCAGCATTTT	CASSPLPGQPQHF
-	TRBV3-1/TRBV3-2	TRBJ1-2	15	-	TGTGCCAGCAGCCCCGCCCCGGGAGGAACCTATGGCTACACCTTC	CASSPAPGGTYGYTF
-	TRBV3-1/TRBV3-2	TRBJ2-1	15	TRBD2	TGTGCCAGCAGCCAAGCGGGGGGGCCGGGAAATGAGCAGTTCTTC	CASSQAGGPGNEQFF
-	TRBV5-4	TRBJ2-7	15	-	TGTGCCAGCAGCTTGGGTAGGGGTTCGGGCTACGAGCAGTACTTC	CASSLGRGSGYEQYF
-	TRBV5-1	TRBJ2-1	15	TRBD2	TGCGCCAGCAGCTTGGCCACGTTCGGGGGGAATGAGCAGTTCTTC	CASSLATFGGNEQFF
-	TRBV7-2	TRBJ2-5	14	-	TGTGCCAGCAGCTTTCGGGGGGCCCAAGAGACCCAGTACTTC	CASSFRGAQETQYF
-	TRBV9	TRBJ2-5	15	-	TGTGCCAGCAGCCCAAGGGGCTCGTTCCAAGAGACCCAGTACTTC	CASSPRGSFQETQYF
-	TRBV2	TRBJ1-4	15	-	TGTGCCAGCAGTGAGGGTTTTTGGGCAAATGAAAAACTGTTTTTT	CASSEGFWANEKLFF
-	TRBV15	TRBJ2-3	20	TRBD1	TGTGCCACCAGCAGAGATCCAAGCCGGGACAGGACAAAGAGCACAGATACGCAGTATTTT	CATSRDPSRDRTKSTDTQYF
-	TRBV28	TRBJ1-1	15	-	TGTGCCAGCAGTTTTCAGGGCGACGTGGGGACTGAAGCTTTCTTT	CASSFQGDVGTEAFF
-	TRBV20-1	TRBJ1-5	11	-	TGCAGTGCTAGAGCCGACGGAGCCCAGCATTTT	CSARADGAQHF
-	TRBV5-1	TRBJ2-1	16	TRBD2	TGCGCCAGCAGCAGGACTAGCGGGGGTGGATACAATGAGCAGTTCTTC	CASSRTSGGGYNEQFF
once	TRBV5-1	TRBJ1-2	14	TRBD1	TGCGCCAGCAGCTCGACAGGGGGCGGCTATGGCTACACCTTC	CASSSTGGGYGYTF
-	TRBV29-1	TRBJ1-5	13	TRBD1	TGCAGCGCCGCGACAGGGGGCGGTCAGCCCCAGCATTTT	CSAATGGGQPQHF
-	TRBV7-3	TRBJ2-1	15	TRBD1	TGTGCCAGCAGCCAAATGGGGCAGGGGGCAAATGAGCAGTTCTTC	CASSQMGQGANEQFF
-	TRBV30	TRBJ1-1	13	-	TGTGCCTGGTGGGGGACACCGGGCACTGAAGCTTTCTTT	CAWWGTPGTEAFF
once	TRBV29-1	TRBJ2-1	11	-	TGCAGCGTTGGACTGTACAATGAGCAGTTCTTC	CSVGLYNEQFF
-	TRBV5-1	TRBJ1-4	15	TRBD1	TGCGCCAGCAGCGACACAGGGGGATCTAATGAAAAACTGTTTTTT	CASSDTGGSNEKLFF
-	TRBV3-1/TRBV3-2	TRBJ1-2	15	TRBD1	TGTGCCAGCAGCCCTCTGGGACAGGGTCTTTTTGGCTACACCTTC	CASSPLGQGLFGYTF
once	TRBV7-9	TRBJ2-1	15	TRBD2	TGTGCCAGCAGCCTAAGCGGGGGGTTTCACAATGAGCAGTTCTTC	CASSLSGGFHNEQFF
-	TRBV20-1	TRBJ2-7	11	-	TGCAGTGCTATGGCCGCCTACGAGCAGTACTTC	CSAMAAYEQYF
-	TRBV11-2	TRBJ2-1	18	-	TGTGCCAGCAGCCAGCGGGGTGAGGGGGGGGCCTCCTACAATGAGCAGTTCTTC	CASSQRGEGGASYNEQFF
once	TRBV7-6	TRBJ1-1	14	-	TGTGCCAGCAGCTTAGGAGGGAGGGACACTGAAGCTTTCTTT	CASSLGGRDTEAFF
once	TRBV5-4	TRBJ2-7	14	-	TGTGCCAGCAGCTTAGCAGCCTCCCAGCGCGAGCAGTACTTC	CASSLAASQREQYF
-	TRBV29-1	TRBJ1-4	13	-	TGCAGCGTTGAGGCCGACGGGGGAGAAAAACTGTTTTTT	CSVEADGGEKLFF